Sequencing of this T cell receptor (beta chain) was carried out in a study of T-cell memory formation after mild COVID-19. Study background: TCR clusters showed largely donor specificity. Study results and limitations: A subset of responding clones appeared in pre-infection memory, suggesting cross-reactive memory joined.

The CDR3 runs to 16 residues. V was shortened by 1 base and J by 7 bases, with 14 bases between the two germline ends. CDR1 is LNHNV and CDR2 is YYDKDF in the germline V gene (reference sequence). The count of this clonotype is one. Its antigen is not known. TCR alpha and TCR beta cDNA libraries carrying sample barcodes and UMIs came from 5'RACE with constant-segment primers. TCRdb recomputed calls from the 5' RACE reads with MiXCR, one row per CDR3 protein. The sample yields approximately 300,000 distinct CDR3 sequences, 7% to 10% seen once. This chain links TRBV15 with TRBJ1-6; possible D gene TRBD1, 6 bases. Sequencing was carried out using PBMCs or a T cell subset sorted from them (not recorded which). The TCR was taken from a man between 18 and 29 years old who had mild COVID-19 (a few samples of this study predate the infection). Cell type and time point are not known. The CDR3 bases are TGTGCCACCAGCAGAGCGTTACCTGGGACAAATTCACCCCTCCACTTT. Its translation: CATSRALPGTNSPLHF.